The 25 T cell receptor beta chains below come from one sample, sequenced in a study of T cell repertoires in cytomegalovirus infection (dated 2019 in TCRdb). Sequencing was performed on an Illumina HiSeq 1500. TCRdb passed the public sequencing reads through fastp at Q25 and MiXCR, retaining productive beta sequences. Under each unique CDR3 protein, matching rows form one entry showing the most common genes and DNA. The sample has 400,000 or so distinct CDR3 sequences on record, approximately 32% of them singletons. The ten largest clonotypes hold roughly 15% of the sample. The sample taken for sequencing was PBMCs. Receptor source: a human donor in good health (CMV status not recorded). Some clones in this sample may be carry-over from other donors' samples.

The J gene is TRBJ2-2, the V gene TRBV7-9; D possibly uses TRBD1 or TRBD2 (5 bases each). CDR1 and CDR2 (germline): SEHNR, FQNEAQ (reference sequence). This CDR3 comprises 15 residues. Trimming took off 3 bases at V and 2 bases at J, with 10 bases between the two ends. CDR3 nucleotides: TGTGCCAGCAGCTTTTGGGACCCTAACACCGGGGAGCTGTTTTTT. Its protein is CASSFWDPNTGELFF.

This clonotype was detected only a few times. The CDR3 DNA reads as TGTGCCAGCACCCCAGGAGGACTAGCGGGGGGAGGCACAGATACGCAGTATTTT. It codes for CASTPGGLAGGGTDTQYF. This chain uses TRBV7-2 with TRBJ2-3; 14 nucleotides line up with TRBD2. This CDR3 is 18 amino acids long. After removal of 7 bases from V and 1 base from J, the junction contained 10 bases not matched to a gene. Germline loops: CDR1 SGHTA, CDR2 FQGNSA.

CDR3 protein: CSVPVWTEAFF. CDR3 sequence (DNA): TGCAGTGTGCCGGTTTGGACTGAAGCTTTCTTT. The J gene is TRBJ1-1, the V gene TRBV20-1; no definite D call. Germline-derived CDR1 and CDR2 are DFQATT and SNEGSKA (reference sequence). The CDR3 has 11 amino acids. Trimming took off 7 bases at V and 5 bases at J, with 11 bases between the two ends.

CDR3 coding DNA: TGCAGTGCTAGAGATTGGGGACAGGGATCAAATGAGCAGTTCTTC. It is translated as CSARDWGQGSNEQFF. V is TRBV20-1 and J is TRBJ2-1, with TRBD1 matching over 9 bases. Germline trimming cut 0 bases from V and 7 bases from J; bases unmatched to any gene: 7. Germline V gene sequence: CDR1 DFQATT, CDR2 SNEGSKA (reference sequence). The CDR3 contains 15 residues.

This clonotype came up a few times. The gene calls are TRBV6-1 and TRBJ1-5; the D is unclear. This CDR3 spans 15 amino acids. V was trimmed by 4 bases and J by 2 bases, leaving 12 bases between them. Germline V gene sequence: CDR1 MNHNS, CDR2 SASEGT. The CDR3 region has the DNA TGTGCCAGCAGTGGATTGGCAGGCCGCAATCAGCCCCAGCATTTT. This encodes CASSGLAGRNQPQHF.

This clonotype was found many times. V and J are TRBV7-2 and TRBJ2-7; D is undetermined. This CDR3 comprises 14 residues. Germline V CDR1 and CDR2: SGHTA, FQGNSA. Trimming shortened V by 1 base and J by 0 bases, and 7 bases separated the two germline ends. The CDR3 DNA sequence: TGTGCCAGCAGCTTAGGACACAGCTCCTACGAGCAGTACTTC. As protein: CASSLGHSSYEQYF.

The V gene is TRBV6-5, the J gene TRBJ1-1; 7 bases agree with TRBD1. This CDR3 spans 14 amino acids. Germline lookup yields CDR1 MNHEY and CDR2 SVGAGI. V trimming: 5 bases; J trimming: 1 base; junction bases outside the gene matches: 4. The DNA for the CDR3 is TGTGCCAGCAGTAGGGACAGTCCGAACACTGAAGCTTTCTTT. It translates to CASSRDSPNTEAFF.

This clonotype was counted a few times. The V and J genes are TRBV6-2 or TRBV6-3 and TRBJ1-6, with D hard to call. The CDR3 sequence is 16 residues long. Germline V CDR1 and CDR2: MNHEY, SVGEGT. The V end lost 5 bases, the J end lost 0 bases, and 11 bases lay between the germline ends. Written as DNA, the CDR3 is TGTGCCAGCAGTCAGCCGTTGAGCTCCTATAATTCACCCCTCCACTTT. Amino acids: CASSQPLSSYNSPLHF.

The chain couples TRBV6-6 to TRBJ1-6; D is unclear. This CDR3 has 13 residues. Germline V gene lookup returns CDR1 MNHNY and CDR2 SVGAGI (reference sequence). V was pared by 7 bases and J by 7 bases, with 11 bases between. The CDR3 bases are TGTGCCAGCATAAGTTCTGGGAATTCACCCCTCCACTTT. Its translation: CASISSGNSPLHF.

The chain is built from TRBV6-5 and TRBJ1-1, with D unresolved. Per germline, CDR1 MNHEY and CDR2 SVGAGI. The V end lost 2 bases, the J end lost 4 bases, and 11 bases lay between the germline ends. The CDR3 is made up of 14 amino acids. The chain's CDR3 is CASSYAGAGTEAFF. In nucleotides, the CDR3 is TGTGCCAGCAGTTACGCGGGCGCCGGCACTGAAGCTTTCTTT.

This chain uses TRBV6-2 or TRBV6-3 with TRBJ2-6; D gene uncertain. The V gene lost 4 bases and the J gene lost 1 base, with 5 bases spanning the gap. This CDR3 is built from 14 residues. Germline values: CDR1 MNHEY, CDR2 SVGEGT. CDR3 sequence (DNA): TGTGCCAGCAGTTCCGCGTCTGGGGCCAACGTCCTGACTTTC. Translating gives CASSSASGANVLTF.

The gene calls are TRBV5-1 and TRBJ2-7; D is tentatively TRBD1 or TRBD2 (5 bases each). V shed 5 bases and J shed 1 base, with 10 bases lying between them. The CDR3 consists of 13 residues. Germline V gene data show CDR1 as SGHRS and CDR2 as YFSETQ. As DNA, the CDR3 is TGCGCCAGCAGATGGGACGGATCCTACGAGCAGTACTTC. It yields the protein CASRWDGSYEQYF.

The rearrangement joins TRBV5-1 to TRBJ2-7; 9 nucleotides agree with TRBD1. Trimming at V came to 4 bases and at J to 0 bases, leaving 5 bases not matched to a gene. CDR3 length: 15 residues. The germline V gene has CDR1 SGHRS and CDR2 YFSETQ. The CDR3, as DNA: TGCGCCAGCAGCGAAGGGACAGGGATCTCCTACGAGCAGTACTTC. Translation gives CASSEGTGISYEQYF.

This chain joins TRBV7-9 and TRBJ1-1, with a possible D match to TRBD1 (5 bases). The germline gives CDR1 SEHNR, CDR2 FQNEAQ (reference sequence). Trimming removed 5 bases at V and 12 bases at J, with 19 bases between. The CDR3 spans 13 residues. The CDR3 coding sequence is TGTGCCAGCAGCGGCCCCCTAGCGGGGGATACTTTCTTT. This gives the protein CASSGPLAGDTFF.

A few counts support this clonotype. The V gene is TRBV12-3 or TRBV12-4, the J gene TRBJ2-5; D gene uncertain. CDR3 length: 12 amino acids. The V and J ends lost 3 bases and 5 bases respectively, with 7 bases between them. Written as DNA, the CDR3 is TGTGCCAGCAGTTTTAATCCCGAGACCCAGTACTTC. Its protein is CASSFNPETQYF.

The rearrangement joins TRBV6-2 or TRBV6-3 to TRBJ1-2; D gene ambiguous. The germline V and J ends were trimmed by 7 bases and 8 bases, with 11 bases remaining between them. This CDR3 has 11 residues. Per the germline V gene, CDR1 is MNHEY and CDR2 is SVGEGT. As DNA, the CDR3 is TGTGCCAGCAAAGCGTTGCGGGGCTACACCTTC. Protein product: CASKALRGYTF.

The CDR3 DNA follows: TGTGCCAGCAGCTTAGATCCTGGGACAGGGTGGTATTCCGAGCAGTACTTC. Translation gives CASSLDPGTGWYSEQYF. The J gene is TRBJ2-7, the V gene TRBV11-2, with 9 bases identical to TRBD1. The CDR3 spans 17 residues. With 0 bases clipped from V and 6 bases from J, the junction kept 12 bases outside the gene matches. Per germline, CDR1 SGHAT and CDR2 FQNNGV.

V gene TRBV6-6 combines with J gene TRBJ2-5; a weak D match, TRBD2 (5 bases). Germline values: CDR1 MNHNY, CDR2 SVGAGI (reference sequence). V lost 2 bases and J lost 4, with 17 bases in between. This CDR3 comprises 16 residues. CDR3 bases: TGTGCCAGCAGTTACCGGTTGACTAATCAATTAGAGACCCAGTACTTC. It yields the protein CASSYRLTNQLETQYF.

This clonotype was detected a few times. DNA for the CDR3: TGTGCCAGCAGCTCACCCGGGACAGGGATCTCAGATACGCAGTATTTT. This gives the protein CASSSPGTGISDTQYF. This rearrangement joins TRBV5-5 to TRBJ2-3; 9 positions agree with TRBD1. The trim removed 3 bases at V and 4 bases at J, leaving 9 bases unmatched. CDR1 and CDR2 (germline): SGHKS, YYEKEE (reference sequence). This CDR3 has 16 amino acids.

The J gene is TRBJ2-3, the V gene TRBV27, with 10 bases matching TRBD2. This CDR3 contains 17 residues. With 0 bases clipped from V and 3 bases from J, the junction kept 6 bases outside the gene matches. CDR1 and CDR2 from the germline V gene are MNHEY and SMNVEV (reference sequence). DNA of the CDR3: TGTGCCAGCAGTTTATCCCTCGCTAGCGGGGGTACAGATACGCAGTATTTT. It yields the protein CASSLSLASGGTDTQYF.

This rearrangement joins TRBV20-1 to TRBJ2-5, with 8 bases matching TRBD2. This CDR3 is built from 16 residues. Germline assignment: CDR1 DFQATT and CDR2 SNEGSKA (reference sequence). V lost 1 base, J lost 7 bases, and 14 bases stayed unmatched. CDR3 DNA sequence: TGCAGTGCTAGAGTCCGCCGCCGGGGGGGGCGGGTGACCCAGTACTTC. Its translation: CSARVRRRGGRVTQYF.

As concerns this clonotype: A much larger clone differs by one base, so this may be a read error. V usage is TRBV7-2 and J usage is TRBJ1-6, with 8 bases identical to TRBD1. V gave up 3 bases and J gave up 6 bases; unmatched junction bases: 4. Germline V CDR1 and CDR2: SGHTA, FQGNSA. The CDR3 runs to 15 residues. The DNA of the CDR3 is TGTACCAGCAGCTTTCGACAGGGGAGTAATTCACCCCTCCACTTT. It translates to CTSSFRQGSNSPLHF.

The chain has TRBV3-1 and TRBJ2-3; TRBD1 aligns across 8 bases. The CDR3 extends over 14 amino acids. V gave up 4 bases and J gave up 5 bases; unmatched junction bases: 5. Germline-derived CDR1 and CDR2 are LGHDT and YNNKEL (reference sequence). The CDR3 spells CASSLRQGKDTQYF. CDR3 DNA: TGTGCCAGCAGCCTTAGACAGGGGAAAGATACGCAGTATTTT.

The chain links TRBV12-3 or TRBV12-4 to TRBJ1-1; the D is unclear. The CDR3 loop spans 13 amino acids. V was trimmed by 2 bases and J by 0 bases, leaving 4 bases between them. The CDR3 is CASSLIMNTEAFF. The CDR3, as DNA: TGTGCCAGCAGTTTAATCATGAACACTGAAGCTTTCTTT.

The V call is TRBV2, the J call TRBJ1-1; 9 bases match TRBD1. This CDR3 has 14 residues. Losses at the gene ends were 5 bases for V and 2 bases for J; bases not matched to a gene: 3. CDR1 SNHLY and CDR2 FYNNEI come from the germline V gene. The chain's CDR3 is CASSRDRENTEAFF. The CDR3 coding sequence is TGTGCCAGCAGTCGGGACAGGGAAAACACTGAAGCTTTCTTT.